This T cell receptor (beta chain) was sequenced during a study of blood T cell repertoires in COVID-19 (dated by TCRdb to the early 2020s). Notes on the research overall: Samples from collaborators originated in the United States, Italy and Spain and spanned both the acute and convalescent phases of COVID-19. The repertoires were released in a freely available public database meant as a resource for research on the immune response to SARS-CoV-2. Subjects who had been exposed to COVID-19, were actively infected with it, or had recovered from it provided the deeply sampled blood TCRbeta repertoires that made up the dataset. Sample metadata almost always included a de-identified subject ID, COVID-19 status, age in years and sex. The prospective study material was composed of cDNA or gDNA derived from T cells, B-cell-depleted T cells, or PBMCs. Where HLA class I and class II types were available, the types were taken from metadata supplied by the sample provider, not from assay-based typing. Samples came from the ongoing ImmuneRACE study (first 160 participants) plus 1,254 subjects from 6 global collaborators. Overall results and qualifications from the work: The quantity of clinical and demographic metadata differed by source and by participant and was supplied without curation.

Collaborating institutions collected whole blood in K2EDTA tubes following their own protocols. For TCRbeta analysis, collaborators shipped samples in one of three forms: frozen whole blood, isolated PBMCs, or DNA extracted from either of those sample types. The germline V gene sets CDR1 to SGDLS and CDR2 to YYNGEE. Including cysteine and phenylalanine, the CDR3 has 16 amino acids. The DNA shown is the 48-base CDR3, in frame from base 1. Between the V and J ends, shortened by 4 bases and 0 bases respectively, the junction contains 14 bases. TCRbeta CDR3 regions were amplified from genomic DNA using the immunoSEQ Assay, a bias-controlled multiplex PCR. The source study handled its data this way. The number of nucleated cells in each sample was estimated by amplification of reference gene primers within the assay. Sequence reads were collapsed and filtered to measure the absolute abundance of every unique TCRbeta CDR3 rearrangement. For each sample, productive Simpson clonality was calculated as the square root of Simpson's diversity index over productive rearrangements. TCRdb retrieved this table from immuneACCESS and kept in-frame rearrangements only. Not all clones are present; in checked studies, unresolved V genes account for under half, and no reason is known for the remainder. V, J and clone size reflect that table, while D and trimming were determined from the DNA. For this sample the table gives about 99,000 clones, of which 89% were detected only once. 3.5% of the sample is taken by the ten largest.

A note on this clone: What antigen it recognizes has not been identified. No much larger clone is present one base from it, and per-base qualities are unavailable.

This TCR derives from a woman aged 55-70 years with acute or convalescent COVID-19. The sequenced sample consisted of peripheral blood. The rearranged chain carries TRBV9 and TRBJ2-1, with a tentative D gene TRBD2 over 6 matching bases. This receptor has the CDR3 CASSPTGTDSYNEQFF. The nucleotide sequence reads as follows: TGTGCCAGCAGCCCAACCGGGACTGACTCCTACAATGAGCAGTTCTTC. Here the CDR3 is joined to the reference TRBV9 and TRBJ2-1 genes, and the full variable domain is: DSGVTQTPKHLITATGQRVTLRCSPRSGDLSVYWYQQSLDQGLQFLIQYYNGEERAKGNILERFSAQQFPDLHSELNLSSLELGDSALYFCASSPTGTDSYNEQFFGPGTRLTVL.